The clone carrying this T cell receptor beta chain was observed a few times. A junction boundary mismatches the germline segment, possibly from a read error. This sample was taken from a study of blood T cell repertoires in COVID-19. Study as a whole: COVID-19 samples collected from the United States, Italy and Spain covered acute and convalescent phases. The analysed material was cDNA or gDNA that came from T cells, B-cell-depleted T cells, or PBMCs.

This CDR3 is built from 13 residues. CDR1 and CDR2 from the germline V gene are SSHAT and FNYEAQ (reference sequence). Original data processing: From reference gene primer amplification, estimates of nucleated cell counts were derived. TCRdb's copy holds only in-frame clones and misses some; the assay was immunoSEQ multiplex PCR. V and J calls and clone size are as listed in that table; D and trimming were resolved from the DNA. Here the sample spans some 150,000 clones, approximately 84% being singletons. The J gene is TRBJ2-1, the V gene TRBV7-7, with no clear D. The specimen was peripheral blood. The sequence derives from a man between 65 and 85 years old with acute or convalescent COVID-19. For the CDR3, the DNA is TGTGCTAGCAGCTTAGCCAGGAACAATGAGCAGTTCTTC. Encoded protein: CASSLARNNEQFF. The full variable domain, rest sourced from reference TRBV7-7 and TRBJ2-1, is GAGVSQSPRYKVTKRGQDVTLRCDPISSHATLYWYQQALGQGPEFLTYFNYEAQPDKSGLPSDRFSAERPEGSISTLTIQRTEQRDSAMYRCASSLARNNEQFFGPGTRLTVL.